Described below is a single T cell receptor (beta chain) sequence and its context. Enrolment of Seattle patients took place during active infection, and they were followed longitudinally. The data were taken from a study of blood T cell repertoires in COVID-19. Study-wide background: Sites in the United States, Italy and Spain provided acute and convalescent COVID-19 samples. In each case, the material was cDNA or gDNA derived from T cells, B-cell-depleted T cells, or PBMCs.

The authors' processing: Nucleated cell number was recorded as an estimate derived from reference gene primer amplification. Measured with immunoSEQ multiplex PCR; TCRdb has only the in-frame clones, and not every one. The DNA was the basis for D and trimming; V, J and clone size are from that table. The table includes some 390,000 clones, around 87% detected once. The sequenced sample was peripheral blood. The receptor's source is a woman aged 60-75 years with COVID-19, enrolled during active disease.

CDR3: CASSLLPQGFQETQYF. Here the CDR3 DNA reads TGTGCCAGCAGCTTACTCCCACAGGGGTTTCAAGAGACCCAGTACTTC. V and J are TRBV6-2 or TRBV6-3 and TRBJ2-5; 7 bases agree with TRBD1. J gave up 2 bases and V 6 bases, and 12 bases lay outside the gene matches. Germline V gives CDR1 MNHEY, CDR2 SVGEGT. This CDR3 contains 16 residues.